This T cell receptor beta chain was identified in a study of T cells in Graves' hyperthyroidism and ophthalmopathy. TCR beta CDR3 region amplification was performed from RNA transcripts. The HTBI primer set drove a first-round RT-PCR of the TCR CDR3. TCRdb analysed the multiplex PCR reads with MiXCR anew, one entry per CDR3 protein. The sample carries 600,000 to 800,000 distinct CDR3 sequences, roughly a third recorded once. CDR3 length: 15 amino acids. Deletions cut 5 bases from V and 7 bases from J, with 17 bases between. The TCR sequence derives from a woman in her thirties or forties with Graves' hyperthyroidism. This rearrangement joins TRBV12-3 or TRBV12-4 to TRBJ1-4; D is unclear. The sequenced sample consisted of blood. Here the CDR3 reads CASSPLAVSSEKLFF. The CDR3 DNA follows: TGTGCCAGCAGTCCCCTGGCCGTTAGCAGTGAAAAACTGTTTTTT.